Listed below are T cell receptor beta chains from one sample, sequenced in a study of blood T cell repertoires in COVID-19. Assay used: immunoSEQ multiplex PCR; TCRdb lists only in-frame clones, some missing. The sample carries approximately 67,000 clones, about nine tenths recorded once. Input material: peripheral blood. The source of these receptors is a man aged 45-65 years with active COVID-19. CDR3s include the opening cysteine and the closing phenylalanine or tryptophan. The D gene is left open where the match is weak. Where a row states a size, it is once, few, many or the class of an expanded clone; other rows omit it.

size	V	J	D	CDR3	DNA
NA	TRBV7-7	TRBJ1-1	NA	CASSLAGLIRMNTEAFF	TGTGCTAGCAGCTTAGCGGGACTGATTCGCATGAACACTGAAGCTTTCTTT
once	TRBV9	TRBJ1-3	TRBD1	CASSVGAGTGHSGNTIYF	TGTGCCAGCAGCGTAGGAGCTGGGACAGGCCACTCTGGAAACACCATATATTTT
once	TRBV7-2	TRBJ2-7	TRBD2	CASSRLADYYEQYF	TGTGCCAGCAGCAGGCTAGCGGATTACTACGAGCAGTACTTC
NA	TRBV3-1/TRBV3-2	TRBJ1-5	TRBD1	CASSQFPGQVNQPQHF	TGTGCCAGCAGCCAATTTCCGGGACAGGTCAATCAGCCCCAGCATTTT
NA	TRBV7-3	TRBJ2-1	NA	CASWGWGEQFF	TGTGCCAGCTGGGGCTGGGGTGAGCAGTTCTTC
NA	TRBV28	TRBJ2-3	TRBD2	CASSLAGVSTDTQYF	TGTGCCAGCAGTCTAGCGGGGGTGAGCACAGATACGCAGTATTTT
NA	TRBV7-2	TRBJ2-3	TRBD2	CASSFLGGAGGTDTQYF	TGTGCCAGCAGCTTCTTGGGAGGAGCGGGGGGCACAGATACGCAGTATTTT
NA	TRBV28	TRBJ2-7	NA	CASSLVGGALYEQYF	TGTGCCAGCAGTTTAGTTGGGGGCGCTCTCTACGAGCAGTACTTC
NA	TRBV28	TRBJ1-5	TRBD1	CASSLFKQGAQPQHF	TGTGCCAGCAGTTTATTTAAGCAGGGGGCACAGCCCCAGCATTTT
NA	TRBV7-9	TRBJ2-2	TRBD1	CASSVLSRGHAGELFF	TGTGCCAGCAGCGTGCTAAGCAGGGGGCACGCCGGGGAGCTGTTTTTT
few	TRBV28	TRBJ2-2	TRBD2	CASSFSGRGTGELFF	TGTGCCAGCAGTTTTTCCGGGAGGGGAACCGGGGAGCTGTTTTTT
NA	TRBV7-9	TRBJ1-3	TRBD1	CASSLAGTVGNTIYF	TGTGCCAGCAGCTTAGCGGGGACAGTAGGAAACACCATATATTTT
NA	TRBV24-1	TRBJ2-7	NA	CATSDTRGTTYEQYF	TGTGCCACCAGTGATACCAGGGGAACCACCTACGAGCAGTACTTC
NA	TRBV28	TRBJ1-1	TRBD1	CASSFMAGTGRTEAFF	TGTGCCAGCAGTTTTATGGCCGGGACAGGGAGAACTGAAGCTTTCTTT
NA	TRBV5-5	TRBJ2-1	NA	CASSLGRSSSYNEQFF	TGTGCCAGCAGCTTGGGCCGGAGCTCCTCCTACAATGAGCAGTTCTTC
NA	TRBV19	TRBJ1-3	NA	CASSFWGPRESGNTIYF	TGTGCCAGTAGTTTTTGGGGCCCTCGGGAGTCTGGAAACACCATATATTTT
NA	TRBV5-1	TRBJ2-1	TRBD2	CASSAEGTSTYNEQFF	TGCGCCAGCAGCGCTGAAGGGACTAGCACTTACAATGAGCAGTTCTTC